One and the same sample provided the 13 T cell receptor beta chains below, sequenced in a study of radiotherapy plus CTLA-4 blockade in lung cancer. Using immunoSEQ multiplex PCR, the repertoire was profiled, and TCRdb retains in-frame clones only, with some absent. The sample records roughly 77,000 clones, just under 75% being singletons. Source: peripheral blood, taken from a patient treated with radiotherapy plus ipilimumab. These TCRs come from a human donor with non-small cell lung cancer whose response to radiotherapy plus ipilimumab could not be evaluated.

This rearrangement joins TRBV4-1 to TRBJ2-7, with D hard to call. V gave up 1 base and J gave up 5 bases, with 18 bases separating them. Germline V lookup: CDR1 MGHRA, CDR2 YSYEKL. This CDR3 has 16 amino acids. The CDR3 DNA is TGCGCCAGCAGCCAAGGAAGAAGGTGGTCGGCGGACGAGCAGTACTTC. Protein: CASSQGRRWSADEQYF.

The rearrangement uses TRBV27 and TRBJ1-5; maybe TRBD1 (5 bases). CDR3 length: 16 amino acids. The V and J ends lost 2 bases and 5 bases respectively, with 16 bases between them. Germline V gene sequence: CDR1 MNHEY, CDR2 SMNVEV (reference sequence). As DNA, the CDR3 is TGTGCCAGCAGTTTACAAATGACAGCTTCAGATCAGCCCCAGCATTTT. It yields the protein CASSLQMTASDQPQHF.

Note on this clone: Other DNA variants within this sample encode the same CDR3. J is TRBJ2-2 and V is TRBV7-6; 9 bases map to TRBD1. Germline V gene sequence: CDR1 SGHVS, CDR2 FNYEAQ. V shed 2 bases, J shed 5 bases, and the junction held 3 bases outside the gene matches. The CDR3 extends over 15 amino acids. The CDR3 nucleotides read TGTGCCAGCAGCTTAAGGGACAGGGATACCGGGGAGCTGTTTTTT. It yields the protein CASSLRDRDTGELFF. Variable domain in full (rest from reference TRBV7-6 and TRBJ2-2): GAGVSQSPRYKVTKRGQDVALRCDPISGHVSLYWYRQALGQGPEFLTYFNYEAQQDKSGLPNDRFSAERPEGSISTLTIQRTEQRDSAMYRCASSLRDRDTGELFFGEGSRLTVL.

This clone showed up just once. The DNA for the CDR3 is TGCAGCGTAGAGGCCTTTCAGAGCTCTGGAAACACCATATATTTT. Encoded protein: CSVEAFQSSGNTIYF. The chain links TRBV29-1 to TRBJ1-3; D unresolved. V was trimmed by 6 bases and J by 0 bases, leaving 15 bases between them. This CDR3 is built from 15 residues. Looked up from germline, CDR1 is SQVTM and CDR2 is ANQGSEA.

J is TRBJ1-4 and V is TRBV2; D is uncertain. Trimming took off 0 bases at V and 2 bases at J, with 16 bases between the two ends. Germline V gene data show CDR1 as SNHLY and CDR2 as FYNNEI. The CDR3 spans 18 residues. CDR3 protein: CASSEARGYPGTNEKLFF. CDR3 nucleotide sequence: TGTGCCAGCAGTGAAGCGCGGGGATACCCGGGGACTAATGAAAAACTGTTTTTT.

The rearrangement joins TRBV7-8 to TRBJ1-5; 8 nucleotides align to TRBD1. Germline loops: CDR1 SGHVS, CDR2 FQNEAQ. V lost 5 bases, J lost 6 bases, and 12 bases stayed unmatched. The CDR3 runs to 16 residues. CDR3 nucleotides: TGTGCCAGCAGCAACTCACTCGGACAGGGTGGTCAGCCCCAGCATTTT. This encodes CASSNSLGQGGQPQHF.

This CDR3 reads CASRGGSQNEQFF. CDR3 nucleotides: TGTGCCAGCAGAGGGGGTTCGCAGAATGAGCAGTTCTTC. This rearrangement joins TRBV6-5 to TRBJ2-1, with TRBD1 as a possible D gene (6 bases). There are 13 residues in the CDR3. V was cut by 6 bases and J by 7 bases, with 13 bases left in between. Germline assignment: CDR1 MNHEY and CDR2 SVGAGI.

This rearrangement joins TRBV9 to TRBJ1-3; 11 positions agree with TRBD1. The CDR3 runs to 19 residues. Germline-derived CDR1 and CDR2 are SGDLS and YYNGEE. V dropped 0 bases and J dropped 0; count of bases not matched to a gene: 8. The CDR3 is CASSVGGGTGGGSGNTIYF. Here the CDR3 DNA reads TGTGCCAGCAGCGTAGGAGGGGGGACAGGGGGAGGCTCTGGAAACACCATATATTTT.

The gene calls are TRBV7-6 and TRBJ2-7; TRBD2 matches 8 bases. The CDR3 length is 15 residues. The V gene end was trimmed by 5 bases and the J gene end by 3 bases; junction bases not matched to a gene: 9. From germline, CDR1 is SGHVS and CDR2 FNYEAQ. The CDR3 nucleotides are TGTGCCAGCAGCCCGACCGGGACTAGACGCTACGAGCAGTACTTC. As protein: CASSPTGTRRYEQYF.

There are a few counts of this clone. The chain joins TRBV2 to TRBJ2-1; TRBD2 matches 10 bases. The V gene end was trimmed by 8 bases and the J gene end by 9 bases; junction bases not matched to a gene: 7. Germline-derived CDR1 and CDR2 are SNHLY and FYNNEI. This CDR3 has 13 residues. This CDR3 is CASGLAGVGEQFF. The CDR3 DNA reads as TGTGCCAGCGGTCTAGCGGGAGTAGGTGAGCAGTTCTTC. The entire variable domain, with the rest obtained from reference TRBV2 and TRBJ2-1, is as follows: EPEVTQTPSHQVTQMGQEVILRCVPISNHLYFYWYRQILGQKVEFLVSFYNNEISEKSEIFDDQFSVERPDGSNFTLKIRSTKLEDSAMYFCASGLAGVGEQFFGPGTRLTVL.

The chain has TRBV19 and TRBJ1-4; D unresolved. From germline, CDR1 is LNHDA and CDR2 SQIVND (reference sequence). Deletions cut 6 bases from V and 4 bases from J, with 21 bases between. CDR3 length: 17 residues. This CDR3 is CASSPWVWVQVNEKLFF. The CDR3 bases are TGTGCCAGTAGCCCATGGGTCTGGGTTCAGGTTAATGAAAAACTGTTTTTT.

A note on this clone: With only one base between it and a far larger clone, this is likely a read error. This chain links TRBV7-3 with TRBJ2-2, with D possibly TRBD2 on 6 matching bases. This CDR3 contains 18 residues. Looked up from germline, CDR1 is SGHTA and CDR2 is FQGTGA. CDR3 sequence (DNA): TGTGCCAGCAGCTTAAGGTGGCGGGGCAGGGTCGACACCGGGGAGCTGCTTTTT. This codes for CASSLRWRGRVDTGELLF.

V gene TRBV6-1 combines with J gene TRBJ1-2; 10 bases map to TRBD1. Germline V CDR1 and CDR2: MNHNS, SASEGT. CDR3 length equals 14 residues. The J segment lost 8 bases and the V segment lost 6 bases, leaving 9 bases of the junction unmatched. CDR3 residues: CASRSMGQGKGYTF. Written as DNA, the CDR3 is TGTGCCAGCAGGAGCATGGGACAGGGGAAGGGCTACACCTTC.